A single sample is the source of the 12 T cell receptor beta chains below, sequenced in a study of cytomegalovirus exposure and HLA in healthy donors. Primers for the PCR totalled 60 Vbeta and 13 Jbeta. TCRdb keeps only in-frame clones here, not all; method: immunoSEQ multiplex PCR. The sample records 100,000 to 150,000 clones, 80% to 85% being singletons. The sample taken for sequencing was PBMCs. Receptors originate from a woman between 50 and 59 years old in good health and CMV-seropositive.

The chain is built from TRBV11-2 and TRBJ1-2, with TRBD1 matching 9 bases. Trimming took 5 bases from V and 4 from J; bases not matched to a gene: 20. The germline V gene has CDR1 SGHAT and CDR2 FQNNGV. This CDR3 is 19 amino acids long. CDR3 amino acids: CASSLLPTPRDRVAYGYTF. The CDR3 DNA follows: TGTGCCAGCAGCCTTTTGCCAACCCCCCGGGACAGGGTAGCCTATGGCTACACCTTC.

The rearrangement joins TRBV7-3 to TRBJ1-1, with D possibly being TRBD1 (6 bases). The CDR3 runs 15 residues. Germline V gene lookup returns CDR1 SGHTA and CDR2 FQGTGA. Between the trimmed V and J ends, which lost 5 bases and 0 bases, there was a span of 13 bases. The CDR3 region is CASSLDSFMNTEAFF. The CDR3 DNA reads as TGTGCCAGCAGCCTGGACAGTTTCATGAACACTGAAGCTTTCTTT.

The CDR3 nucleotides are TGCGCCAGCAGCTTGCGGGACAGCAGCACAGATACGCAGTATTTT. This sequence encodes CASSLRDSSTDTQYF. J is TRBJ2-3 and V is TRBV5-1; 7 positions agree with TRBD1. There are 15 residues in the CDR3. CDR1 SGHRS and CDR2 YFSETQ come from the germline V gene. J gave up 0 bases and V 1 base, and 2 bases lay outside the gene matches.

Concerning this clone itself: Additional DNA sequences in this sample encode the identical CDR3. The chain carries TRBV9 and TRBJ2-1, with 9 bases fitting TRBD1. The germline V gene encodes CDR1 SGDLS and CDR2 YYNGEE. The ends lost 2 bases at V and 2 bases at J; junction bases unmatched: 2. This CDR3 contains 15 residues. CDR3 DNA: TGTGCCAGCAGCGTTGGGACAGGGACCTACAATGAGCAGTTCTTC. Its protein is CASSVGTGTYNEQFF. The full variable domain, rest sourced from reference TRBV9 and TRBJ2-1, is DSGVTQTPKHLITATGQRVTLRCSPRSGDLSVYWYQQSLDQGLQFLIQYYNGEERAKGNILERFSAQQFPDLHSELNLSSLELGDSALYFCASSVGTGTYNEQFFGPGTRLTVL.

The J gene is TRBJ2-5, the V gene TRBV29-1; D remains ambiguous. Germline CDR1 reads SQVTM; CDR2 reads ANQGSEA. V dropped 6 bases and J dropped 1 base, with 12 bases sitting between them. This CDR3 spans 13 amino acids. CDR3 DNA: TGCAGCGTGATGCAGGCTTCCCAAGAGACCCAGTACTTC. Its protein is CSVMQASQETQYF.

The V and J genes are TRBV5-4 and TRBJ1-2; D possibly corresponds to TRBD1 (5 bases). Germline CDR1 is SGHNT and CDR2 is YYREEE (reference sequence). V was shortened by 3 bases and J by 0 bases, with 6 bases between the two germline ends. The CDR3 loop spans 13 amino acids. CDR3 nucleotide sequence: TGTGCCAGCAGCTCGACAGCTAACTATGGCTACACCTTC. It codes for CASSSTANYGYTF.

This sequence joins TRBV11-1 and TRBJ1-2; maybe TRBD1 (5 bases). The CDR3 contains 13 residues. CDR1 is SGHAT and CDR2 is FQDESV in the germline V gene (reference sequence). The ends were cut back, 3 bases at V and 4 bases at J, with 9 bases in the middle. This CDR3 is CASSFGQGYGYTF. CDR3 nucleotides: TGTGCCAGCAGCTTTGGTCAGGGCTATGGCTACACCTTC.

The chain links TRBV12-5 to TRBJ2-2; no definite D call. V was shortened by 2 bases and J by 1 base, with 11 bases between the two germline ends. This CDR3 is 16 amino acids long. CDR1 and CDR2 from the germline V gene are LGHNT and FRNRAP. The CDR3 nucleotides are TGTGCTAGTGGTTTGTGGTTACGAGGGAACACCGGGGAGCTGTTTTTT. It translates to CASGLWLRGNTGELFF.

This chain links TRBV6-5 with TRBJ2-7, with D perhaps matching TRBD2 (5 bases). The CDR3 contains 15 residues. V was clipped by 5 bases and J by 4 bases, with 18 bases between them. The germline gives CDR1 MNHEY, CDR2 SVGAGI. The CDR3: CASSPTNLRGYEQYF. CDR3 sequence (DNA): TGTGCCAGCAGTCCAACCAACTTGAGAGGGTACGAGCAGTACTTC.

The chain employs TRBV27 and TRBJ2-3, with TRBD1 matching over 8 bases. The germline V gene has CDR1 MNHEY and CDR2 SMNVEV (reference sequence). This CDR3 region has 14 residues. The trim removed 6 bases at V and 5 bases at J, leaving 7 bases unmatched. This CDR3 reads CASSDRGFGDTQYF. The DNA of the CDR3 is TGTGCCAGCAGCGACAGGGGTTTCGGAGATACGCAGTATTTT.

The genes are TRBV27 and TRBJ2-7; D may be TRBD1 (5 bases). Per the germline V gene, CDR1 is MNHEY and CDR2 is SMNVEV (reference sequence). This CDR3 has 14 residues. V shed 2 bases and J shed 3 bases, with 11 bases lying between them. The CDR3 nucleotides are TGTGCCAGCAGTTTAGCCGTTCAGGGCTACGAGCAGTACTTC. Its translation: CASSLAVQGYEQYF.

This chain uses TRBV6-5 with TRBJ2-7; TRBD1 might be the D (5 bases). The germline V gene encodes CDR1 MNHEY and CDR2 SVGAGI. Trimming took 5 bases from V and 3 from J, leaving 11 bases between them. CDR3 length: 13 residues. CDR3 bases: TGTGCCAGCAGTGTAGGGGTCGTCTACGAGCAGTACTTC. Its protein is CASSVGVVYEQYF.